A selection of T cell receptor beta chains follows, all from one sample in a study of blood T cell repertoires in COVID-19. Produced via immunoSEQ multiplex PCR; TCRdb's table is partial and in-frame only. In the table there are under 250,000 clones, around three quarters of which are singletons. Sequencing was performed on peripheral blood. These receptor sequences come from a woman in her 70s with acute or convalescent COVID-19. Each CDR3 is given with its conserved first and last residue. The D gene is left open where the match is weak. Clone size is stated in some rows and not others, as once, few, many or a class when expanded.

cdr3_nt cdr3_aa d_call clone_size j_call v_call
TGTGCCAGCAGCTCCGCGAGCGGGGGGGCCAGGAATACGCAGTATTTT CASSSASGGARNTQYF TRBD2 NA TRBJ2-3 TRBV7-3
TGTGCCAGTAGTGCCCCAGGGGCGAATGGCTACACCTTC CASSAPGANGYTF NA NA TRBJ1-2 TRBV19
TGCGCCAGCACACCTAGCGGGGGGACCGGGGAGCTGTTTTTT CASTPSGGTGELFF TRBD2 NA TRBJ2-2 TRBV10-2
TGTGCCAGCAGCACCCAGAAAACTATCCAAGAGACCCAGTACTTC CASSTQKTIQETQYF NA NA TRBJ2-5 TRBV5-6
TGTGCCTGGAGTAACAGGGGCGGCACTGAAGCTTTCTTT CAWSNRGGTEAFF TRBD1 NA TRBJ1-1 TRBV30
TGTGCCAGCAGTGAGAGGGTCGAAAGAAACACCATATATTTT CASSERVERNTIYF NA NA TRBJ1-3 TRBV6-1
TGTGCCAGCAGTTACGCCAGGGGACAGAACTATGGCTACACCTTC CASSYARGQNYGYTF TRBD1 NA TRBJ1-2 TRBV6-2/TRBV6-3
TGTGCCAGTAGTATACCCCCTACCGGACTGACAACCTACGAGCAGTACTTC CASSIPPTGLTTYEQYF NA once TRBJ2-7 TRBV19
TGTGCCAGTAGCCTAGCGGGGGGGCAGGAGCAGTTCTTC CASSLAGGQEQFF TRBD2 NA TRBJ2-1 TRBV19
TGTGCCAGCAGCCAAGAGAAGGGGCGCACAGAGACCCAGTACTTC CASSQEKGRTETQYF NA NA TRBJ2-5 TRBV14
TGCGCCAGCAGAACCAGGACAGTCAATAATTCACCCCTCCACTTT CASRTRTVNNSPLHF NA NA TRBJ1-6 TRBV10-1
TGTGCCAGCAGCCAAGATCTCTTCACCGGGGAGCTGTTTTTT CASSQDLFTGELFF NA few TRBJ2-2 TRBV4-2
TGTGCCAGCTCTGACAGGGGGGAGACCCAGTACTTC CASSDRGETQYF TRBD1 NA TRBJ2-5 TRBV18
TGTGCCAGCAGTTTCTCAGCAAGCAATCAGCCCCAGCATTTT CASSFSASNQPQHF NA NA TRBJ1-5 TRBV6-6
TGTGCCAGCAGCGAGGGACTAGCGGGGGGATGGCACTACGAGCAGTACTTC CASSEGLAGGWHYEQYF TRBD2 NA TRBJ2-7 TRBV6-2/TRBV6-3
TGTGCCAGCATCCAAGCGGGGGGAAGAGAGACCCAGTACTTC CASIQAGGRETQYF TRBD2 NA TRBJ2-5 TRBV7-2
TGTGCCAGCAGTTACCGAGGGAGGGGTTTGTACGAGCAGTACTTC CASSYRGRGLYEQYF TRBD2 NA TRBJ2-7 TRBV6-5
TGTGCCAGCTCACCAGGACAGGGGAACACTGAAGCTTTCTTT CASSPGQGNTEAFF TRBD1 NA TRBJ1-1 TRBV18
TGCGCCAGCAGCTTGCAAGGGCGGGGGGTTGCAGATACGCAGTATTTT CASSLQGRGVADTQYF TRBD2 NA TRBJ2-3 TRBV5-1
TGTGCCAGCTCACCACAACAGGGAGCTAACTATGGCTACACCTTC CASSPQQGANYGYTF NA NA TRBJ1-2 TRBV18
TGTGCCAGCAGCTTGGACAGGTCACCCCTCCACTTT CASSLDRSPLHF TRBD1 NA TRBJ1-6 TRBV7-2
TGCGCCAGCAGCCTGACTAGCGGGGATGTGGATACGCAGTATTTT CASSLTSGDVDTQYF TRBD2 NA TRBJ2-3 TRBV4-1
TGTGCCAGCAGCTTTGCGGTAGCCGGGGAGAGACGAAAACTGTTTTTT CASSFAVAGERRKLFF NA few TRBJ1-4 TRBV7-9
TGTGCCAGCAGCTCGACAGGGCCCGGCAAAGAGACCCAGTACTTC CASSSTGPGKETQYF TRBD1 NA TRBJ2-5 TRBV7-3
TGTGCCAGCAGCTTAGGAGGGATAAGCTCTGGGGCCAACGTCCTGACTTTC CASSLGGISSGANVLTF NA many TRBJ2-6 TRBV7-2
TGTGCCTGGAGACGGGAGGGGATTGGGGGCTACACCTTC CAWRREGIGGYTF NA few TRBJ1-2 TRBV30
TGTGCCAGCAGTCAGGGTAGTAGCTCCTACAATGAGCAGTTCTTC CASSQGSSSYNEQFF NA NA TRBJ2-1 TRBV28